Listed below are T cell receptor beta chains from one sample, sequenced in a study of cytomegalovirus exposure and HLA in healthy donors. TCRdb's table, derived via immunoSEQ multiplex PCR, lists solely in-frame clones and lacks some. The data show 150,000 or so clones, approximately 80% seen once. Specimen: PBMCs. The receptors here all came from a young man in good health and CMV-seropositive. CDR3s include the opening cysteine and the closing phenylalanine or tryptophan. Each record gives: D gene, J gene, V gene, clone size, CDR3 protein, CDR3 DNA. The D gene is left open where the match is weak. Some rows mark clone size as missing; the rest say once, few, many or name a class of expanded clone.

NA,TRBJ2-7,TRBV7-2,NA,CASSWDNSYYEQYF,TGTGCCAGCAGCTGGGACAACAGTTACTACGAGCAGTACTTC
NA,TRBJ2-7,TRBV9,NA,CASSLWDSSTYEQYF,TGTGCCAGCAGCTTGTGGGACTCGTCCACCTACGAGCAGTACTTC
NA,TRBJ1-6,TRBV7-9,NA,CASSLTTGSPLHF,TGTGCCAGCAGCCTTACCACGGGGTCACCCCTCCACTTT
NA,TRBJ2-7,TRBV28,NA,CASSPPPREQYF,TGTGCCAGCAGTCCACCGCCGCGCGAGCAGTACTTC
NA,TRBJ1-1,TRBV29-1,NA,CSVDSGGAGEAFF,TGCAGCGTTGATTCGGGGGGCGCTGGTGAAGCTTTCTTT
TRBD2,TRBJ2-1,TRBV30,NA,CACLAGYNEQFF,TGTGCCTGCCTAGCGGGCTACAATGAGCAGTTCTTC
TRBD2,TRBJ2-3,TRBV6-1,NA,CASSENSGSFADTQYF,TGTGCCAGCAGTGAAAATAGCGGGAGTTTTGCAGATACGCAGTATTTT
TRBD1,TRBJ2-3,TRBV11-3,NA,CASSLGGQALGDTQYF,TGTGCCAGCAGCTTAGGTGGACAGGCACTTGGAGATACGCAGTATTTT
TRBD2,TRBJ2-1,TRBV7-9,NA,CASSSTSENEQFF,TGTGCCAGCAGCTCAACTAGCGAGAATGAGCAGTTCTTC
TRBD1,TRBJ1-5,TRBV6-5,NA,CASSYSPRTGNQPQHF,TGTGCCAGCAGTTACTCGCCCCGGACAGGGAATCAGCCCCAGCATTTT
TRBD2,TRBJ2-3,TRBV5-1,NA,CASRGTSGASTDTQYF,TGCGCCAGCAGGGGCACTAGCGGAGCTAGCACAGATACGCAGTATTTT
NA,TRBJ2-5,TRBV10-1,NA,CASTGHQETQYF,TGCGCCAGCACTGGACATCAAGAGACCCAGTACTTC
NA,TRBJ1-4,TRBV9,NA,CASSVARGTNEKLFF,TGTGCCAGCAGCGTAGCCCGGGGAACTAATGAAAAACTGTTTTTT
TRBD1,TRBJ1-4,TRBV5-1,NA,CASSSGEGAVGEKLFF,TGCGCCAGCAGCTCAGGAGAGGGGGCGGTGGGTGAAAAACTGTTTTTT
TRBD1,TRBJ2-1,TRBV5-1,NA,CASSLMRQGAYNEQFF,TGCGCCAGCAGCTTGATGAGACAGGGGGCTTACAATGAGCAGTTCTTC
NA,TRBJ2-7,TRBV20-1,NA,CSASAARVQYF,TGCAGTGCTAGCGCCGCCAGGGTGCAGTACTTC
TRBD1,TRBJ1-2,TRBV29-1,NA,CSANTGGSNYGYTF,TGCAGCGCAAATACAGGGGGCAGTAACTATGGCTACACCTTC
NA,TRBJ1-2,TRBV6-5,NA,CASRQSPFYGYTF,TGTGCCAGCCGACAGTCACCTTTCTATGGCTACACCTTC
NA,TRBJ2-3,TRBV15,once,CATSRDRRVGVTDTQYF,TGTGCCACCAGCAGAGATCGGCGGGTTGGGGTTACAGATACGCAGTATTTT
NA,TRBJ1-2,TRBV30,NA,CAWSVGDGYTF,TGTGCCTGGAGTGTAGGGGATGGCTACACCTTC
NA,TRBJ1-5,TRBV28,NA,CASSRVSNQPQHF,TGTGCCAGCAGTCGAGTTAGCAATCAGCCCCAGCATTTT
TRBD1,TRBJ1-1,TRBV5-4,NA,CASSPGQGATEAFF,TGTGCCAGCAGCCCTGGACAGGGGGCAACTGAAGCTTTCTTT
NA,TRBJ2-3,TRBV7-2,NA,CASSSFLEDTQYF,TGTGCCAGCAGCTCCTTTCTAGAGGATACGCAGTATTTT
NA,TRBJ1-2,TRBV7-8,NA,CASSSTGLDYGYTF,TGTGCCAGCAGCTCGACCGGACTTGACTATGGCTACACCTTC
TRBD1,TRBJ1-2,TRBV19,NA,CASSTGGGYTF,TGTGCCAGTTCGACAGGGGGTGGCTACACCTTC
NA,TRBJ2-1,TRBV28,NA,CASSSGPRGDEQFF,TGTGCCAGCAGTTCTGGGCCTCGGGGTGATGAGCAGTTCTTC
NA,TRBJ1-4,TRBV27,NA,CASSRDKPTNEKLFF,TGTGCCAGCAGCCGGGACAAACCAACTAATGAAAAACTGTTTTTT
TRBD1,TRBJ2-4,TRBV5-1,NA,CASSVTGTGMNIQYF,TGCGCCAGCAGCGTAACCGGGACAGGGATGAACATTCAGTACTTC
TRBD2,TRBJ2-1,TRBV29-1,NA,CSVSGTSGYYNEQFF,TGCAGCGTATCCGGGACTAGCGGTTACTACAATGAGCAGTTCTTC
NA,TRBJ2-2,TRBV29-1,NA,CSVTAEPGDTGELFF,TGCAGCGTCACGGCCGAACCCGGGGACACCGGGGAGCTGTTTTTT
TRBD2,TRBJ2-1,TRBV4-1,few,CASARGAGENNEQFF,TGCGCCAGCGCGAGAGGAGCGGGAGAGAACAATGAGCAGTTCTTC
NA,TRBJ1-2,TRBV2,NA,CANRAGVNYGYTF,TGTGCCAACCGGGCCGGGGTAAACTATGGCTACACCTTC
TRBD1,TRBJ2-6,TRBV2,NA,CASSERRDRGTERSGANVLTF,TGTGCCAGCAGTGAAAGAAGGGACAGGGGAACAGAAAGGTCTGGGGCCAACGTCCTGACTTTC
NA,TRBJ1-5,TRBV28,NA,CASSFTTGKYNNQPQHF,TGTGCCAGCAGTTTCACCACAGGGAAATATAACAATCAGCCCCAGCATTTT
TRBD2,TRBJ2-3,TRBV7-6,NA,CASNLLTSGVSTDTQYF,TGTGCCAGCAACTTATTGACTAGCGGGGTGAGCACAGATACGCAGTATTTT
TRBD1,TRBJ2-7,TRBV28,NA,CASEGAGGGYEQYF,TGTGCCAGCGAAGGCGCAGGGGGCGGGTACGAGCAGTACTTC
TRBD2,TRBJ2-2,TRBV7-9,NA,CSSSPPLTSGRLAGELFF,TGTTCCAGCAGCCCGCCCCTAACTAGCGGGAGATTGGCCGGGGAGCTGTTTTTT
TRBD2,TRBJ2-3,TRBV12-5,NA,CASGIGLAGVADTQYF,TGTGCTAGTGGTATCGGACTAGCGGGAGTCGCAGATACGCAGTATTTT
TRBD1,TRBJ1-1,TRBV6-6,few,CASDGQGEGTEAFF,TGTGCCAGTGACGGACAGGGAGAGGGGACTGAAGCTTTCTTT
TRBD1,TRBJ2-3,TRBV5-1,NA,CASSKLMDRSNTDTQYF,TGCGCCAGCAGCAAATTAATGGACAGGTCTAACACAGATACGCAGTATTTT
TRBD2,TRBJ2-1,TRBV18,once,CASSPGLAGLTLFF,TGTGCCAGCTCGCCCGGACTAGCCGGCCTTACTTTATTCTTC
TRBD1,TRBJ1-2,TRBV11-1,NA,CASSLSGGNYGYTF,TGTGCCAGCAGCTTGTCAGGGGGAAACTATGGCTACACCTTC